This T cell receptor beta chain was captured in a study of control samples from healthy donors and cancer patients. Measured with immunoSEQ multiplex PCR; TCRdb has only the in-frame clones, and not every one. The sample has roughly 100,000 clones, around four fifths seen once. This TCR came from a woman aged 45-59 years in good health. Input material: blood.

CDR3 residues: CSVEDGGGVGYGYTF. For the CDR3, the DNA is TGCAGCGTTGAAGATGGGGGGGGCGTCGGCTATGGCTACACCTTC. The rearrangement uses TRBV29-1 and TRBJ1-2, with a weak D call TRBD1 (6 bases). The V end was cut by 0 bases, the J end by 4 bases, with 15 bases between. Germline V gives CDR1 SQVTM, CDR2 ANQGSEA. The CDR3 has 15 amino acids.